This entry concerns a single TCR beta chain. Germline lookup yields CDR1 SGHTA and CDR2 FQGNSA. This CDR3 is built from 17 residues. Trimming cost V 5 bases and J 0 bases; bases outside gene matches: 10. The data were taken from a study of blood T cell repertoires in COVID-19. Looking at the study overall: Material from acute and convalescent COVID-19 was sourced from the United States, Italy and Spain. PBMCs, B-cell-depleted T cells, or T cells were the source of the cDNA or gDNA that made up the material.

Original processing methods: Cell counts per sample came from amplifying reference gene primers. Clones were sequenced by immunoSEQ multiplex PCR, and TCRdb holds only the in-frame ones, with some missing. That table furnishes V, J and clone size, whereas the DNA furnished D and trimming. The table includes over 30,000 clones, over 75% detected once. The sequenced sample was peripheral blood. This chain uses TRBV7-2 with TRBJ1-3; 7 bases are shared with TRBD1. The receptor was isolated from a man older than 75 with active or convalescent COVID-19. The CDR3, as DNA: TGTGCCAGCAGCATCATACAGGGGCCTCGCTCTGGAAACACCATATATTTT. Encoded protein: CASSIIQGPRSGNTIYF. The full variable domain, with the rest looked up from reference TRBV7-2 and TRBJ1-3, is GAGVSQSPSNKVTEKGKDVELRCDPISGHTALYWYRQSLGQGLEFLIYFQGNSAPDKSGLPSDRFSAERTGGSVSTLTIQRTQQEDSAVYLCASSIIQGPRSGNTIYFGEGSWLTVV.